The entry below describes one T cell receptor beta chain. Antigen unknown. This specimen belongs to a study of shared clonotypes between healthy human individuals. Study-wide results and caveats: Clonotype sharing across a few donors was observed for about 5.5% of naive CD4 clonotypes.

Caucasian adults living in Nashville, Tennessee, provided all samples. CD4+ cells were split into CD45RA+ naive and CD45RA-negative memory subsets. Measured with immunoSEQ multiplex PCR; TCRdb has only the in-frame clones, and not every one. Of a few million clones detected, more than 80% appear once; the ten largest clones hold around 0.14%. Germline lookup yields CDR1 SGHRS and CDR2 YFSETQ. CDR3 length equals 15 residues. V was cut by 0 bases and J by 8 bases, with 14 bases left in between. This TCR was recovered from a man between 18 and 35 years old in good health. The chain carries TRBV5-1 and TRBJ1-4, with D possibly matching TRBD1 (5 bases). The sample taken for sequencing was naive CD4+ T cells sorted from blood. Regarding subset: CD45RA+ positively selected. DNA for the CDR3: TGCGCCAGCAGCTTGGATGGGGGGAAACACGAAAAACTGTTTTTT. This gives the protein CASSLDGGKHEKLFF.